This T cell receptor (beta chain) derives from a study of response to subunit inactivated influenza vaccine. Study-level points and caveats: Few new T cells, the authors suggested, are recruited by each seasonal influenza vaccination.

TCRdb re-derived calls from the RT-PCR reads in MiXCR, one entry per CDR3 protein. The data contain fewer than 750,000 distinct CDR3 sequences, about 15% of them seen just once; the ten biggest clones take up around 10%. As concerns this clonotype: The antigen remains unidentified.

CDR3 length: 13 amino acids. J was trimmed by 5 bases and V by 4 bases; bases with no gene match: 2. Per germline, CDR1 DFQATT and CDR2 SNEGSKA (reference sequence). This sequence originates from a man in his fifties or sixties who received an inactivated influenza vaccine. The V gene is TRBV20-1, the J gene TRBJ1-6; 7 bases are a match to TRBD1. This material consisted of PBMCs from blood, taken 12 days after vaccination. The CDR3 DNA follows: TGCAGTGCTAACAGGGGCAATAATTCACCCCTCCACTTT. This codes for CSANRGNNSPLHF.